This entry concerns a single T cell receptor beta chain. The CDR3 is made up of 14 amino acids. The V gene lost 0 bases and the J gene lost 8 bases, with 13 bases spanning the gap. Germline lookup yields CDR1 SQVTM and CDR2 ANQGSEA. The sample is drawn from a study of blood T cell repertoires in COVID-19. Sequenced by immunoSEQ multiplex PCR; TCRdb stores in-frame clones only, minus some. The sample lists 120,000 or so clones, 88% seen once, with around 7.3% in the top ten. The sequencing sample was made of peripheral blood. The rearrangement uses TRBV29-1 and TRBJ1-4; no clear D. The sequence derives from a man between 50 and 59 years old with acute or convalescent COVID-19. CDR3 nucleotide sequence: TGCAGCGTTGAAGAGGGAGGGTTTGGCGAAAAACTGTTTTTT. Its translation: CSVEEGGFGEKLFF.